This T cell receptor (beta chain) was observed in a study of CD8 T cells in Susac syndrome. On the study more broadly: The Susac syndrome patients that were sequenced included 5 or 6 with active disease and under ten in remission.

High-throughput TCR beta sequencing covered peripheral CD8+ and CD4+ T cells. An input of about 0.45 to 1 ug of RNA was subjected to reverse transcription using random hexamers. immunoSEQ multiplex PCR amplified TCR beta CDR3 across 54 Vbeta, 13 Jbeta. TCRdb re-called the immunoSEQ multiplex PCR reads with MiXCR, one entry per CDR3 protein. The profile covers 95,000 to 150,000 distinct CDR3 sequences, with over 90% appearing a single time and around 0.28% taken by the ten largest. The CDR3 extends over 19 amino acids. CDR1 and CDR2 (germline): SGDLS, YYNGEE. J was trimmed by 0 bases and V by 4 bases; bases with no gene match: 11. The study, taken as a whole, reports: The number of Susac-specific public clones found was about 15 in total CD8+ repertoires and roughly 5 in CD8+ TEMRA repertoires.

About this clonotype itself: The antigen is unknown.

V and J are TRBV9 and TRBJ2-3, with 13 bases lining up with TRBD2. The sequence derives from a human donor with Susac syndrome. Specimen: CD8+ T cells from PBMCs. The CDR3 is CASSPRLAGGSTSTDTQYF. The DNA of the CDR3 is TGTGCCAGCAGCCCCCGACTAGCGGGGGGATCCACTAGCACAGATACGCAGTATTTT.